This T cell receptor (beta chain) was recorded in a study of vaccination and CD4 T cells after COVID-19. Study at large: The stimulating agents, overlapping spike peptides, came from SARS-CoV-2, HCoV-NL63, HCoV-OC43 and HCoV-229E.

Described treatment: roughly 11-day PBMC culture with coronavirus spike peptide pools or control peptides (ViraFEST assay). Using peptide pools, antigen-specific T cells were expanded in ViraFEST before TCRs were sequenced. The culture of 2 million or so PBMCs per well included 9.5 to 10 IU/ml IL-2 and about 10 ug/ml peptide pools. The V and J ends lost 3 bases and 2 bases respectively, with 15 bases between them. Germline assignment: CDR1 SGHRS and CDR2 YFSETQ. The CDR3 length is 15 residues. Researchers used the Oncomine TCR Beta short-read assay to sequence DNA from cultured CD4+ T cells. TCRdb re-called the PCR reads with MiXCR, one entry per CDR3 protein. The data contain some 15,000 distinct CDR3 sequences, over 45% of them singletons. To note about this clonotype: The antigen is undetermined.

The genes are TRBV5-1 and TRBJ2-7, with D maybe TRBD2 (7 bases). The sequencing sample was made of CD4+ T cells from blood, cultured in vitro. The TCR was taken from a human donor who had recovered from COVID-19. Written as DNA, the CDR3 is TGCGCCAGCAGCTGGGGAGGGGACACTACCTACGAGCAGTACTTC. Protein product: CASSWGGDTTYEQYF.